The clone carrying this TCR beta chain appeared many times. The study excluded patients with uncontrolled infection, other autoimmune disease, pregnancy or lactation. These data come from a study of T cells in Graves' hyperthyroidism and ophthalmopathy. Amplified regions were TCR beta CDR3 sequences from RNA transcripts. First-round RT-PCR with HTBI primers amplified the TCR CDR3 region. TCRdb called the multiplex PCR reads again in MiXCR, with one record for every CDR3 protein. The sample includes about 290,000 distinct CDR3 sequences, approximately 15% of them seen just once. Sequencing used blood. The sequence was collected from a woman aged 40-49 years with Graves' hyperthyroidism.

The CDR3 is CASSQSGPGETQYF. The CDR3 region has the DNA TGTGCCAGCAGCCAGAGCGGACCAGGGGAGACCCAGTACTTC. J is TRBJ2-5 and V is TRBV3-1, with D possibly being TRBD1 or TRBD2 (5 bases each). Trimming left V 3 bases short and J 5 bases short, with 13 bases between. Germline CDR1 and CDR2: LGHDT and YNNKEL (reference sequence). This CDR3 is 14 amino acids long.